This entry is about one T cell receptor (beta chain). As yet, its antigen is unknown. Autoimmune disease history or systemic immunosuppression was exclusionary. The data are from a study of OX40 agonist ivuxolimab in advanced cancers. Study-level information: Patients in the trial were receiving intravenous ivuxolimab every 2 weeks, at doses of 0.01 to 10 mg/kg. Study results and limitations: Normalized expansion of T-cell clones was also low for some nonresponders. Antigen targets of the expanded peripheral T cells went undetermined.

Germline V gene data show CDR1 as PRHDT and CDR2 as FYEKMQ (reference sequence). V lost 1 base, J lost 6 bases, and 1 base stayed unmatched. CDR3 size: 14 residues. Method: immunoSEQ multiplex PCR; TCRdb's copy keeps in-frame clones and lacks some. The table records around 94,000 clones, 92% of them present only once. V and J are TRBV13 and TRBJ2-3; 10 bases match TRBD2. Sample: CD4+ or CD8+ T cells sorted from blood, taken in a trial of the OX40 agonist ivuxolimab. The receptor was derived from an adult with an advanced solid tumor such as melanoma, head and neck, liver or kidney cancer. The CDR3 DNA reads TGTGCCAGCAGCTTAGTACTAGCGGGGGATACGCAGTATTTT. Residues: CASSLVLAGDTQYF. Using reference TRBV13 and TRBJ2-3 for the parts outside the CDR3, the full variable domain is AAGVIQSPRHLIKEKRETATLKCYPIPRHDTVYWYQQGPGQDPQFLISFYEKMQSDKGSIPDRFSAQQFSDYHSELNMSSLELGDSALYFCASSLVLAGDTQYFGPGTRLTVL.